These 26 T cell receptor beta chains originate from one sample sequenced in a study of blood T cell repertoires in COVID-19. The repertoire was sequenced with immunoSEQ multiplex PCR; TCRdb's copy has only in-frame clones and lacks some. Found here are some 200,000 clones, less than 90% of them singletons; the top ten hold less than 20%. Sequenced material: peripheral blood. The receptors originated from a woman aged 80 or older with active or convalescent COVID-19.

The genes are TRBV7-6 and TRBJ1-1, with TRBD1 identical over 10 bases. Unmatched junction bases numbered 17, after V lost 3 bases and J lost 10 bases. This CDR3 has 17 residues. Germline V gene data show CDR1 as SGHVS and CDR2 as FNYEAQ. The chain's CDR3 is CASSFYPPGQGIFVAFF. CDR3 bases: TGTGCCAGCAGCTTCTACCCCCCGGGACAGGGGATTTTTGTAGCTTTCTTT.

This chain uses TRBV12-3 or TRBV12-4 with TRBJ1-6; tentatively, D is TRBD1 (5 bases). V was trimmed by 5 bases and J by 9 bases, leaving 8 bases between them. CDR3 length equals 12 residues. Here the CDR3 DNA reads TGTGCCAGCAGTCAGGGAGGTTCACCCCTCCACTTT. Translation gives CASSQGGSPLHF.

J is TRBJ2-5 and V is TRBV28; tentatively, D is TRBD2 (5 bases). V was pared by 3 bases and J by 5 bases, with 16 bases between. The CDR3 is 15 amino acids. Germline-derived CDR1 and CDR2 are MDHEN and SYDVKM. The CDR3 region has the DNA TGTGCCAGCAGTTTGGGCTCCCCGGGGTGGGAGACCCAGTACTTC. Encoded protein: CASSLGSPGWETQYF.

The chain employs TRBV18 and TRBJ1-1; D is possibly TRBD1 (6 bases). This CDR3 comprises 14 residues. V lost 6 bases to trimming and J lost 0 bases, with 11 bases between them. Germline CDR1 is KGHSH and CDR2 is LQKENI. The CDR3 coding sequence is TGTGCCAGCTCTCAGGACAGCTTGAACACTGAAGCTTTCTTT. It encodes CASSQDSLNTEAFF.

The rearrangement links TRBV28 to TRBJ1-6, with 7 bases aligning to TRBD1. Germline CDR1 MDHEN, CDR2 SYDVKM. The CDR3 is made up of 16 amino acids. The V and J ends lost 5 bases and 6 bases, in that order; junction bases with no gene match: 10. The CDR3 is CASSDWIGGSNSPLHF. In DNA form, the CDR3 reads TGTGCCAGCAGTGATTGGATAGGGGGCTCTAATTCACCCCTCCACTTT.

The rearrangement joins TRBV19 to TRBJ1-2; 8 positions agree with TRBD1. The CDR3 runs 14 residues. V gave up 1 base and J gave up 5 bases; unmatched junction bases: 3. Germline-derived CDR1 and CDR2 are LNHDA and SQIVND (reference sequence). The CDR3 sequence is CASSIAGQGYGYTF. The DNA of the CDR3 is TGTGCCAGTAGTATAGCAGGACAGGGATATGGCTACACCTTC.

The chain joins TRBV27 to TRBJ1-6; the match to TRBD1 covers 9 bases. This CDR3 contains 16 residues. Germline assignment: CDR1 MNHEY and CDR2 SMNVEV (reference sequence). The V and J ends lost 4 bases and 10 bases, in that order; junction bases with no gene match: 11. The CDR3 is CASSYPLGQGWSPLHF. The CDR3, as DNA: TGTGCCAGCAGTTACCCCTTGGGACAGGGATGGTCACCCCTCCACTTT.

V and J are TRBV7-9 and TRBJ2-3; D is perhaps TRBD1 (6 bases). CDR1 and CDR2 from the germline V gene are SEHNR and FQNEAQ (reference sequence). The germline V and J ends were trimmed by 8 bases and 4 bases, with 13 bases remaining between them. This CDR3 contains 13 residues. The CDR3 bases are TGTGCCAGCCCCGTGGGGGCCCCAGATACGCAGTATTTT. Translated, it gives CASPVGAPDTQYF.

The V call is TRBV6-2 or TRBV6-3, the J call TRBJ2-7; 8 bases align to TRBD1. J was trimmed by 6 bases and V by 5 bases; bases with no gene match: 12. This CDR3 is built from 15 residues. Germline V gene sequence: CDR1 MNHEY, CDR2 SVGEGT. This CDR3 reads CASSAFPGGSAEQYF. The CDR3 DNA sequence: TGTGCCAGCAGTGCCTTTCCAGGGGGCTCGGCCGAGCAGTACTTC.

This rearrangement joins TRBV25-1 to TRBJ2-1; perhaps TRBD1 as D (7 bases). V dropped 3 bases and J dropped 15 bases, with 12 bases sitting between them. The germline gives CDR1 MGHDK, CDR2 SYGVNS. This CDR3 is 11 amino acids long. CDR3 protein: CASSDRGRPFF. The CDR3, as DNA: TGTGCCAGCAGTGACAGGGGGAGGCCGTTCTTC.

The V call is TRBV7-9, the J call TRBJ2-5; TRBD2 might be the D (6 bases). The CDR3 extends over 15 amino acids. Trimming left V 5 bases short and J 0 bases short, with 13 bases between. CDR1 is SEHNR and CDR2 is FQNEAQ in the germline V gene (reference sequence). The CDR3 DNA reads TGTGCCAGCAGCACGAGGTCGGGGGACCAAGAGACCCAGTACTTC. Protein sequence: CASSTRSGDQETQYF.

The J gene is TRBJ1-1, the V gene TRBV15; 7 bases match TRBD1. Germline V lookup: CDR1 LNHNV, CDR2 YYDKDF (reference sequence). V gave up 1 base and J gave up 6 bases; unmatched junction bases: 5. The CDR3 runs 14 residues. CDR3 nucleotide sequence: TGTGCCACCAGCAGAGGGATAACAGGGGCTGAAGCTTTCTTT. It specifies CATSRGITGAEAFF.

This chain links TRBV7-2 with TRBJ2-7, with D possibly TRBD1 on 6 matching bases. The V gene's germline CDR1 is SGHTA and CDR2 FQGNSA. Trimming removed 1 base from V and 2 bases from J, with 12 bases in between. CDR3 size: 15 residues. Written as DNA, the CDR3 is TGTGCCAGCAGCTTAGGCCAGGGGCTAACCTACGAGCAGTACTTC. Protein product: CASSLGQGLTYEQYF.

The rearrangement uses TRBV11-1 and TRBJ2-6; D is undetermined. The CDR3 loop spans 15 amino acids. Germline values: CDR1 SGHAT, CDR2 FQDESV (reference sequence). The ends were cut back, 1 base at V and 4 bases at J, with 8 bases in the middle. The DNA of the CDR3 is TGTGCCAGCAGCTTAGAAGGCGGAGGGGCCAACGTCCTGACTTTC. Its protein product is CASSLEGGGANVLTF.

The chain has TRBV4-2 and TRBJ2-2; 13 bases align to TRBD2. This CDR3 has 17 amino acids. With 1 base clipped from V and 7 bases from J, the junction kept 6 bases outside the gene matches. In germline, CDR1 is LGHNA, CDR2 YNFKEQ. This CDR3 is CASSQARTSGGGGELFF. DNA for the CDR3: TGTGCCAGCAGCCAAGCCCGGACTAGCGGGGGTGGCGGGGAGCTGTTTTTT.

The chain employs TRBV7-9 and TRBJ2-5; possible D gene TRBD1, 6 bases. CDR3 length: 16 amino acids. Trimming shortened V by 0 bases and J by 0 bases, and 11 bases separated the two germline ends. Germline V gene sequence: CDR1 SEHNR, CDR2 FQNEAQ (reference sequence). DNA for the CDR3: TGTGCCAGCAGCTTAGCGCGGACAGCGTACCAAGAGACCCAGTACTTC. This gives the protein CASSLARTAYQETQYF.

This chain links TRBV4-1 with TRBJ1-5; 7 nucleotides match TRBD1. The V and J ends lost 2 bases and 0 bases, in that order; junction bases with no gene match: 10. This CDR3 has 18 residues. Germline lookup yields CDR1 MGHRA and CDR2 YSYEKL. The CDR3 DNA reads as TGCGCCAGCAGCCAACGTACAGGGGACGCATATAGCAATCAGCCCCAGCATTTT. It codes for CASSQRTGDAYSNQPQHF.

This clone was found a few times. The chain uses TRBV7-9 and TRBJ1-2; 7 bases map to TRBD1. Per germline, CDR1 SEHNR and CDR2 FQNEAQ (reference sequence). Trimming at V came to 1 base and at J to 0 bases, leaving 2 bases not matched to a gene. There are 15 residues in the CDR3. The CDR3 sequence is CASSLGQGANYGYTF. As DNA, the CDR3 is TGTGCCAGCAGCTTAGGACAGGGAGCTAACTATGGCTACACCTTC.

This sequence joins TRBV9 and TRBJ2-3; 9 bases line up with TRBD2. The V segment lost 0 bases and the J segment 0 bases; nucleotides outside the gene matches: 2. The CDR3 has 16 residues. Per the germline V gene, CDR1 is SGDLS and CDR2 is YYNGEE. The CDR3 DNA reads TGTGCCAGCAGCGTAGTTCTAGCGGGGAGCACAGATACGCAGTATTTT. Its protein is CASSVVLAGSTDTQYF. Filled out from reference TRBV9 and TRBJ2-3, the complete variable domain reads DSGVTQTPKHLITATGQRVTLRCSPRSGDLSVYWYQQSLDQGLQFLIQYYNGEERAKGNILERFSAQQFPDLHSELNLSSLELGDSALYFCASSVVLAGSTDTQYFGPGTRLTVL.

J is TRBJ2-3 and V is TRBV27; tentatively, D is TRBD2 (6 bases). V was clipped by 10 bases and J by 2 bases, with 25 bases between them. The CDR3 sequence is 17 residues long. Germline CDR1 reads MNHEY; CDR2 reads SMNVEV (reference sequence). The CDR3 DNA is TGTGCCACCGCCGTGGGGACCAAAACGGGAGCCACAGATACGCAGTATTTT. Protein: CATAVGTKTGATDTQYF.

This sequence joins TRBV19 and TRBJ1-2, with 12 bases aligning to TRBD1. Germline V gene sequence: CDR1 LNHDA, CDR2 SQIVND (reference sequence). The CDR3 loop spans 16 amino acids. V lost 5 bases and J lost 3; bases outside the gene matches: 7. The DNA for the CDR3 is TGTGCCAGTAGTGTCCCGGGACAGGGGGCTCACTATGGCTACACCTTC. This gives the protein CASSVPGQGAHYGYTF.

The CDR3 nucleotides are TGTGCCTCCGTAGTAGACACATATGGAAACACCATATATTTT. Translation: CASVVDTYGNTIYF. The rearrangement links TRBV10-3 to TRBJ1-3; D not certain. This CDR3 has 14 residues. V was pared by 11 bases and J by 3 bases, with 17 bases between. Germline V gene sequence: CDR1 ENHRY, CDR2 SYGVKD.

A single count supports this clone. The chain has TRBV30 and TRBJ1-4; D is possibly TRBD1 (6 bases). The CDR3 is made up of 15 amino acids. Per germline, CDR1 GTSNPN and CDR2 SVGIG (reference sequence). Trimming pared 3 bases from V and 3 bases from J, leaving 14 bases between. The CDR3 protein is CAWRAGTRPNEKLFF. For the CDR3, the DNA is TGTGCCTGGAGAGCCGGGACACGGCCTAATGAAAAACTGTTTTTT.

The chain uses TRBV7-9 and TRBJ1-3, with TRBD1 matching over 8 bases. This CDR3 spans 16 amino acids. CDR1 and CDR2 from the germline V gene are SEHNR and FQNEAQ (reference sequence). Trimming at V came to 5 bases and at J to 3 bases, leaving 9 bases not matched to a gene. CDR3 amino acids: CASSPVTGVGGNTIYF. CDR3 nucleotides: TGTGCCAGCAGCCCCGTGACAGGGGTAGGTGGAAACACCATATATTTT. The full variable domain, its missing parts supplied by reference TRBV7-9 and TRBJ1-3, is DTGVSQNPRHKITKRGQNVTFRCDPISEHNRLYWYRQTLGQGPEFLTYFQNEAQLEKSRLLSDRFSAERPKGSFSTLEIQRTEQGDSAMYLCASSPVTGVGGNTIYFGEGSWLTVV.

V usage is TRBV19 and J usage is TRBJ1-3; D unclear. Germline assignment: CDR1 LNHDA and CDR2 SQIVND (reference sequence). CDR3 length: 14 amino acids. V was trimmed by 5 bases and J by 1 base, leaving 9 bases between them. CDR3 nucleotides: TGTGCCAGTAGTCCGGGTCGTTCTGGAAACACCATATATTTT. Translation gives CASSPGRSGNTIYF.

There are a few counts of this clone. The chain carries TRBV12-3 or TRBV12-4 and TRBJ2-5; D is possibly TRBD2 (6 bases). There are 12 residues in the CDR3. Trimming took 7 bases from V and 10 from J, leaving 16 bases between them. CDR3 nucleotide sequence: TGTGCCAGCAAGAGGGACTCCCAGATCCAGTACTTC. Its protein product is CASKRDSQIQYF.